These 28 T cell receptor beta chains came from one sample sequenced in a study of T cells in women clearing cervical HPV infection. Sequencing was performed with immunoSEQ multiplex PCR; in TCRdb, only in-frame clones are kept and a portion is missing. The specimen's table records 25,000 to 35,000 clones. Sequencing was carried out using blood buffy coat. The receptors shown here come from a woman aged 18 to 75 with a cervical HPV16 infection that either progressed to CIN3+ or cleared (not recorded which).

Worth noting for this clone: The observed sequence ends 3 residues before the CDR3 terminus, with the missing tail filled in from the germline J gene. This chain links TRBV4-1 with TRBJ2-2; 7 nucleotides agree with TRBD1. Germline V gives CDR1 MGHRA, CDR2 YSYEKL. The CDR3 is made up of 17 amino acids. With V trimmed by 0 bases and J by 5 bases, 9 bases remained unmatched. The CDR3 region is CASSQEDRWARTGELFF. The CDR3 bases that were read are TGCGCCAGCAGCCAAGAGGACAGGTGGGCGCGAACCGGGGAG.

About this clone: The CDR3 end lies 3 residues beyond the end of the read and is filled in from the germline J gene. The V and J genes are TRBV19 and TRBJ2-1; 12 bases fit TRBD2. The V gene's germline CDR1 is LNHDA and CDR2 SQIVND (reference sequence). There are 18 residues in the CDR3. The ends lost 2 bases at V and 0 bases at J; junction bases unmatched: 5. Partial CDR3 DNA: TGTGCCAGTAGTATATCTAGCGGGAGGGGAAGCTCCTACAATGAG. Translating it yields CASSISSGRGSSYNE. The entire CDR3 reads CASSISSGRGSSYNEQFF. Based on the CDR3 plus reference TRBV19 and TRBJ2-1, the full variable domain is DGGITQSPKYLFRKEGQNVTLSCEQNLNHDAMYWYRQDPGQGLRLIYYSQIVNDFQKGDIAEGYSVSREKKESFPLTVTSAQKNPTAFYLCASSISSGRGSSYNEQFFGPGTRLTVL.

A remark on this clone: The read terminates 3 residues before the CDR3 end, so the remaining end is supplied by the germline J gene. The V call is TRBV2, the J call TRBJ2-2, with a weak D call TRBD1 (5 bases). This CDR3 has 11 amino acids. Germline V CDR1 and CDR2: SNHLY, FYNNEI. V dropped 7 bases and J dropped 8 bases, with 8 bases sitting between them. The sequenced part of the CDR3 DNA is TGTGCCAGCAACCAGGGAGGGGAG. This translates into CASNQGGE. The full-length CDR3 reads as CASNQGGELFF. Based on the CDR3 plus reference TRBV2 and TRBJ2-2, the full variable domain is EPEVTQTPSHQVTQMGQEVILRCVPISNHLYFYWYRQILGQKVEFLVSFYNNEISEKSEIFDDQFSVERPDGSNFTLKIRSTKLEDSAMYFCASNQGGELFFGEGSRLTVL.

In the case of this clone: The CDR3 end lies 3 residues beyond the end of the read and is filled in from the germline J gene. V is TRBV2 and J is TRBJ1-3; 7 positions agree with TRBD1. J lost 4 bases, V lost 7 bases, and 7 bases had no gene match. Germline CDR1 is SNHLY and CDR2 is FYNNEI. The CDR3 runs 14 residues. The CDR3 region is CASKLRGPGNTIYF. The sequenced part of the CDR3 DNA is TGTGCCAGCAAACTAAGGGGGCCGGGAAACACC.

This chain's CDR3 is CSARPTTDTQYF. The DNA read from the CDR3 is TGCAGTGCTAGGCCTACCACAGATACG. The chain is built from TRBV20-1 and TRBJ2-3; D not certain. The read is 3 residues too short to cover the CDR3 end, so that end is filled in from the germline J gene. The CDR3 length is 12 residues. Germline CDR1 and CDR2: DFQATT and SNEGSKA (reference sequence). V was trimmed by 3 bases and J by 2 bases, leaving 6 bases between them.

Worth noting for this clone: The observed sequence ends 3 residues before the CDR3 terminus, with the missing tail filled in from the germline J gene. The J gene is TRBJ2-6, the V gene TRBV2; 11 bases fit TRBD1. J gave up 4 bases and V 5 bases, and 13 bases lay outside the gene matches. Germline CDR1 and CDR2: SNHLY and FYNNEI. The CDR3 is made up of 19 amino acids. Partial CDR3 DNA: TGTGCCAGCAGTTGGCCGGGACAGGGGGTGGGAAGAGGGGCCAACGTC. Translating it yields CASSWPGQGVGRGANV. The full CDR3 protein reads CASSWPGQGVGRGANVLTF. The full variable domain, its missing parts supplied by reference TRBV2 and TRBJ2-6, is EPEVTQTPSHQVTQMGQEVILRCVPISNHLYFYWYRQILGQKVEFLVSFYNNEISEKSEIFDDQFSVERPDGSNFTLKIRSTKLEDSAMYFCASSWPGQGVGRGANVLTFGAGSRLTVL.

A remark on this clone: The CDR3 end is not reached by the read, which stops 3 residues before it; the germline J gene fills it in. J is TRBJ2-3 and V is TRBV24-1; the match to TRBD1 covers 9 bases. Germline lookup yields CDR1 KGHDR and CDR2 SFDVKD. This CDR3 region has 15 residues. CDR3 amino acids: CATSSIQGALFSQYF. CDR3 DNA, as far as it was read: TGTGCCACCAGTTCGATACAGGGGGCTCTATTTTCG.

As regards this clone: Read sequence stops 3 residues before the CDR3 end, and the germline J gene provides the missing end. V and J are TRBV18 and TRBJ1-4; 8 bases map to TRBD1. The CDR3 totals 14 residues. V gave up 4 bases and J gave up 6 bases; unmatched junction bases: 4. Germline V gene sequence: CDR1 KGHSH, CDR2 LQKENI. The covered CDR3 bases are TGTGCCAGCTCACGGACAGGGAGGGATGAAAAA. This sequence encodes CASSRTGRDEK. The CDR3 in its entirety is CASSRTGRDEKLFF.

Concerning this clone: The missing CDR3 end, 3 residues past where the read stops, is filled in from the germline J gene. This chain connects TRBV5-6 to TRBJ2-2; D might be TRBD1 (6 bases). The CDR3 contains 14 residues. CDR1 SGHDT and CDR2 YYEEEE come from the germline V gene. CDR3 DNA (partial): TGTGCCAGCAGCTTGACAGGGATTAATGAAAAG. Translation gives CASSLTGINEK. The complete CDR3 reads CASSLTGINEKLFF.

To note about this clone: The CDR3 end falls 3 residues outside the read, so it is completed with the germline J gene. This chain links TRBV19 with TRBJ1-2; 9 positions match TRBD1. Germline V gene lookup returns CDR1 LNHDA and CDR2 SQIVND (reference sequence). This CDR3 comprises 16 residues. Trimming removed 6 bases from V and 4 bases from J; junction bases left unmatched: 12. The CDR3 spells CASRTNLETGGYGYTF. The CDR3 DNA, read in part, is TGTGCCAGTAGGACGAATTTGGAGACAGGGGGCTATGGC.

Details on this clone: The sequence runs out 3 residues before the end of the CDR3; the remainder is reconstructed from the germline J gene. The V call is TRBV6-2 or TRBV6-3, the J call TRBJ1-5; D call uncertain. With 2 bases removed from V and 8 bases from J, the gap between germline ends came to 7 bases. CDR3 length: 12 amino acids. The germline V gene encodes CDR1 MNHEY and CDR2 SVGEGT. CDR3 bases read: TGTGCCAGCAGTTACGAGACTAAGCCC. The encoded protein is CASSYETKP. The whole CDR3 is CASSYETKPQHF.

Comments on this clone: The read gets to within 3 residues of the CDR3 end, and the germline J gene fills in the rest. This chain uses TRBV7-2 with TRBJ1-5; D is undetermined. This CDR3 spans 14 amino acids. V was pared by 5 bases and J by 0 bases, with 8 bases between. From germline, CDR1 is SGHTA and CDR2 FQGNSA. The part of the CDR3 DNA that was read is TGTGCCAGCAGCAGGGCGCTTAGCAATCAGCCC. It translates to CASSRALSNQP. The complete CDR3 protein is CASSRALSNQPQHF.

Notes on this clone: With the read ending 3 residues before the CDR3 end, the germline J gene is used to fill in that end. This chain joins TRBV20-1 and TRBJ2-3; TRBD2 aligns across 12 bases. Germline V CDR1 and CDR2: DFQATT, SNEGSKA (reference sequence). CDR3 size: 15 residues. With 5 bases clipped from V and 3 bases from J, the junction kept 6 bases outside the gene matches. The CDR3 bases that were read are TGCAGTGCTCCTCTAGCGGGAGGGTATACAGATACG. Its translation: CSAPLAGGYTDT. The whole CDR3 is CSAPLAGGYTDTQYF.

A remark on this clone: The read is 3 residues too short to cover the CDR3 end, so that end is filled in from the germline J gene. Other DNA sequences of this sample code for an identical CDR3. This chain connects TRBV18 to TRBJ1-3; the D gene is possibly TRBD1 (6 bases). Germline CDR1 reads KGHSH; CDR2 reads LQKENI. The CDR3 has 12 residues. CDR3 sequence: CASSTPQGTIYF. The covered CDR3 bases are TGTGCCAGCTCAACCCCCCAGGGGACA. Full variable domain (rest looked up from reference TRBV18 and TRBJ1-3): NAGVMQNPRHLVRRRGQEARLRCSPMKGHSHVYWYRQLPEEGLKFMVYLQKENIIDESGMPKERFSAEFPKEGPSILRIQQVVRGDSAAYFCASSTPQGTIYFGEGSWLTVV.

Points on this clone: With the read ending 3 residues before the CDR3 end, the germline J gene is used to fill in that end. This chain links TRBV19 with TRBJ2-7, with a weak D call TRBD1 (5 bases). V lost 6 bases, J lost 4 bases, and 13 bases lay in between. Germline CDR1 LNHDA, CDR2 SQIVND (reference sequence). The CDR3 sequence is 13 residues long. CDR3: CASRGSGRYEQYF. The sequenced CDR3 bases are TGTGCCAGTAGGGGCTCAGGGCGATACGAG.

A note on this clone: The read ends 3 residues shy of where the CDR3 ends; the end is completed using the germline J gene. The chain has TRBV3-1 (or the pseudogene TRBV3-2) and TRBJ2-5; possible D gene TRBD2, 6 bases. V dropped 0 bases and J dropped 5 bases, with 7 bases sitting between them. The CDR3 has 13 amino acids. Germline V gene lookup returns CDR1 LGHDT and CDR2 YNNKEL (reference sequence). The part of the CDR3 DNA that was read is TGTGCCAGCAGCCAAGATGGAGGGGAGACC. Translation gives CASSQDGGET. The whole CDR3 region reads CASSQDGGETQYF.

To note about this clone: The read comes to an end 3 residues before the CDR3 does, leaving the germline J gene to fill in the end. The chain couples TRBV18 to TRBJ2-4, with TRBD1 matching 8 bases. This CDR3 region has 16 residues. In germline, CDR1 is KGHSH, CDR2 LQKENI. The CDR3 spells CASSPRRGRYIGGQYF. CDR3 DNA, as far as it was read: TGTGCCAGCTCACCACGCAGGGGGCGATATATCGGTGGT.

Remarks on this clone: The read ends 3 residues shy of where the CDR3 ends; the end is completed using the germline J gene. The rearrangement uses TRBV2 and TRBJ1-2; D perhaps matches TRBD1 (5 bases). Germline V gene sequence: CDR1 SNHLY, CDR2 FYNNEI. The CDR3 consists of 18 residues. The germline V and J ends were trimmed by 6 bases and 2 bases, with 25 bases remaining between them. The part of the CDR3 DNA that was read is TGTGCCAGCAGCGAGGGGCTTGTACGGGCGCGTATGAACTATGGC. It codes for CASSEGLVRARMNYG. The complete CDR3 protein is CASSEGLVRARMNYGYTF.

Details on this clone: From the germline J gene comes the end of the CDR3, since the read stops 3 residues before it. J is TRBJ2-3 and V is TRBV20-1, with a weak D call TRBD1 (6 bases). This CDR3 is built from 14 residues. Germline CDR1 and CDR2: DFQATT and SNEGSKA (reference sequence). CDR3 sequence reads: CSATPGTSRGTQYF. CDR3 bases read: TGCAGTGCTACACCCGGCACTAGTAGGGGGACG.

Comment on this clone: With the read ending 3 residues before the CDR3 end, the germline J gene is used to fill in that end. V usage is TRBV6-2 or TRBV6-3 and J usage is TRBJ1-2; 9 nucleotides agree with TRBD1. CDR1 is MNHEY, CDR2 SVGEGT, per germline. There are 13 residues in the CDR3. Germline trimming cut 6 bases from V and 6 bases from J; bases unmatched to any gene: 5. The CDR3 sequence: CASREQGAHGYTF. The CDR3 bases that were read are TGTGCCAGCAGGGAACAGGGGGCACATGGC.

A word on this clone: The CDR3 is cut off 3 residues early in the read; its end comes from the germline J gene. This sequence joins TRBV14 and TRBJ2-3; either TRBD1 or TRBD2 may supply D (5 bases each). CDR3 length: 15 residues. Germline CDR1 reads SGHDN; CDR2 reads FVKESK. Trimming took off 0 bases at V and 5 bases at J, with 12 bases between the two ends. CDR3 DNA, as far as it was read: TGTGCCAGCAGCCAAGAAGGGCAGAGGGGAGATACG. Its translation: CASSQEGQRGDT. The whole CDR3 sequence reads CASSQEGQRGDTQYF.

As concerns this clone: Read sequence stops 3 residues before the CDR3 end, and the germline J gene provides the missing end. The chain employs TRBV19 and TRBJ2-5, with 10 bases matching TRBD1. The CDR3 has 18 residues. J lost 6 bases, V lost 3 bases, and 16 bases had no gene match. From germline, CDR1 is LNHDA and CDR2 SQIVND (reference sequence). The CDR3 sequence: CASSMTSTGGSALKTQYF. Partial CDR3 DNA: TGTGCCAGTAGTATGACGTCGACAGGGGGCTCGGCTTTGAAGACC.

In the case of this clone: Read coverage stops 3 residues before the CDR3 terminus; the germline J gene supplies the remainder. The chain has TRBV20-1 and TRBJ2-5; 8 positions match TRBD2. The CDR3 is made up of 14 amino acids. V dropped 6 bases and J dropped 5; count of bases not matched to a gene: 11. Germline loops: CDR1 DFQATT, CDR2 SNEGSKA (reference sequence). The CDR3 here is CSATEVREGETQYF. The part of the CDR3 DNA that was read is TGCAGTGCGACGGAGGTACGGGAGGGGGAGACC.

Regarding this clone: The read stops 3 residues short of the end of the CDR3; the missing end is completed from the germline J gene. This CDR3 is also generated by other DNA sequences in the sample. The V gene is TRBV18, the J gene TRBJ2-5, with 15 nucleotides matching TRBD2. The CDR3 totals 18 residues. V was pared by 3 bases and J by 5 bases, with 10 bases of the junction left unmatched. Germline loops: CDR1 KGHSH, CDR2 LQKENI. Incomplete CDR3 DNA: TGTGCCAGCTCACCGGGCCGGACTAGCGGGAGGGGGGGGGAGACC. Encoded protein: CASSPGRTSGRGGET. The full-length CDR3 reads as CASSPGRTSGRGGETQYF. Full variable domain (rest looked up from reference TRBV18 and TRBJ2-5): NAGVMQNPRHLVRRRGQEARLRCSPMKGHSHVYWYRQLPEEGLKFMVYLQKENIIDESGMPKERFSAEFPKEGPSILRIQQVVRGDSAAYFCASSPGRTSGRGGETQYFGPGTRLLVL.

Comment on this clone: The CDR3 end is not reached by the read, which stops 3 residues before it; the germline J gene fills it in. The V and J genes are TRBV27 and TRBJ2-5, with a weak D call TRBD2 (5 bases). The CDR3 sequence is 13 residues long. V dropped 3 bases and J dropped 5 bases, with 10 bases sitting between them. Germline V lookup: CDR1 MNHEY, CDR2 SMNVEV (reference sequence). The DNA read from the CDR3 is TGTGCCAGCAGTTTGCGGGTGGGGGAGACC. Its protein product is CASSLRVGET. The entire CDR3 protein reads CASSLRVGETQYF.

As for this clone: The read gets to within 3 residues of the CDR3 end, and the germline J gene fills in the rest. This chain uses TRBV20-1 with TRBJ2-3; D may be TRBD1 (5 bases). The V end was cut by 2 bases, the J end by 6 bases, with 6 bases between. The germline gives CDR1 DFQATT, CDR2 SNEGSKA (reference sequence). The CDR3 is 11 residues long. The CDR3 loop is CSARKGDTQYF. Incomplete CDR3 DNA: TGCAGTGCTAGAAAGGGGGATACG.

Details on this clone: The CDR3 end falls 3 residues outside the read, so it is completed with the germline J gene. This chain links TRBV12-3 or TRBV12-4 with TRBJ2-7; possibly TRBD1 for D (6 bases). V lost 6 bases, J lost 1 base, and 13 bases lay in between. The CDR3 is 14 amino acids. The covered CDR3 bases are TGTGCCAGCAGCCAAACAGGGATTTCCTACGAG. It yields the protein CASSQTGISYE. The full CDR3 reads CASSQTGISYEQYF.

Concerning this clone itself: With the read ending 3 residues before the CDR3 end, the germline J gene is used to fill in that end. The chain carries TRBV5-1 and TRBJ2-5; 11 bases line up with TRBD2. Germline CDR1 is SGHRS and CDR2 is YFSETQ. The CDR3 spans 15 residues. J gave up 1 base and V 4 bases, and 3 bases lay outside the gene matches. The CDR3 reads CASSGGTSGQETQYF. The CDR3 bases that were read are TGCGCCAGCAGCGGGGGGACTAGCGGCCAAGAGACC.